A single sample gave rise to the 5 T cell receptor beta chains below, sequenced in a study of cytomegalovirus exposure and HLA in healthy donors. Researchers ran the PCR with 60 Vbeta and 13 Jbeta primers. Assay: immunoSEQ multiplex PCR; the TCRdb copy retains only in-frame clones and omits some. The data hold 210,000 or so clones, with approximately 82% observed a single time. The sample taken for sequencing was PBMCs. The source of these receptors is a man younger than 35 in good health and CMV-seronegative.

Points on this clone: This same CDR3 is encoded by further DNA sequences in the sample. The chain employs TRBV7-6 and TRBJ2-2, with D perhaps matching TRBD1 (6 bases). The CDR3 length is 13 residues. From germline, CDR1 is SGHVS and CDR2 FNYEAQ. V lost 3 bases to trimming and J lost 10 bases, with 12 bases between them. CDR3 in DNA: TGTGCCAGCAGCTTCCAACAGGGCTCGGAGCTGTTTTTT. Protein: CASSFQQGSELFF.

The genes are TRBV6-1 and TRBJ2-5, with 11 bases aligning to TRBD2. The germline gives CDR1 MNHNS, CDR2 SASEGT. CDR3 length: 18 amino acids. J gave up 2 bases and V 2 bases, and 10 bases lay outside the gene matches. Here the CDR3 reads CASSETLAGGPGQETQYF. In DNA form, the CDR3 reads TGTGCCAGCAGTGAAACTTTAGCGGGAGGGCCAGGACAAGAGACCCAGTACTTC.

The V gene is TRBV4-2, the J gene TRBJ1-1; D not certain. Trimming took 1 base from V and 2 from J, leaving 5 bases between them. CDR1 LGHNA and CDR2 YNFKEQ come from the germline V gene. The CDR3 is 13 residues long. This CDR3 is CASSQGGNTEAFF. CDR3 DNA sequence: TGTGCCAGCAGCCAAGGAGGTAACACTGAAGCTTTCTTT.

The rearrangement uses TRBV27 and TRBJ2-7; 7 bases are a match to TRBD2. This CDR3 has 15 amino acids. Per germline, CDR1 MNHEY and CDR2 SMNVEV (reference sequence). The J segment lost 6 bases and the V segment lost 5 bases, leaving 13 bases of the junction unmatched. The CDR3 reads CASSATAGVASEQYF. The CDR3 DNA reads TGTGCCAGCAGTGCAACGGCGGGAGTAGCGAGCGAGCAGTACTTC.

The rearrangement links TRBV5-1 to TRBJ2-7; possibly TRBD2 for D (6 bases). Germline V CDR1 and CDR2: SGHRS, YFSETQ. The CDR3 sequence is 15 residues long. V shed 4 bases and J shed 4 bases, with 18 bases lying between them. As DNA, the CDR3 is TGCGCCAGCAGCCCACGCTCGATGCGGGGATACGAGCAGTACTTC. It codes for CASSPRSMRGYEQYF.